Shown below are 13 T cell receptor beta chains from a single sample sequenced in a study of CD4 T cells in relation to SARS-CoV-2 and coronaviruses. No antigen has been identified for these receptors. Assay used: immunoSEQ multiplex PCR; TCRdb lists only in-frame clones, some missing. Here the sample spans 38,000 or so clones, about 79% being singletons. The sample consisted of naive CD4+ T cells from PBMCs, cultured in vitro. Subset noted: naive CD4+ T cells isolated by negative enrichment. Receptors were obtained from an adult with COVID-19.

The V and J genes are TRBV29-1 and TRBJ2-4, with D hard to call. The CDR3 totals 13 residues. V lost 1 base to trimming and J lost 0 bases, with 4 bases between them. Germline CDR1 reads SQVTM; CDR2 reads ANQGSEA. CDR3 residues: CSVEVLAKNIQYF. The CDR3 coding sequence is TGCAGCGTTGAAGTGCTAGCCAAAAACATTCAGTACTTC.

This chain joins TRBV27 and TRBJ2-3; D is undetermined. CDR3 length: 15 amino acids. V shed 2 bases and J shed 0 bases, with 9 bases lying between them. Germline CDR1 reads MNHEY; CDR2 reads SMNVEV (reference sequence). The CDR3 DNA is TGTGCCAGCAGTTTAGTCCGCACTAGCACAGATACGCAGTATTTT. Translating it yields CASSLVRTSTDTQYF.

The chain has TRBV10-3 and TRBJ2-3; no definite D call. V lost 0 bases and J 5 bases, leaving 3 bases between the germline ends. CDR1 and CDR2 (germline): ENHRY, SYGVKD. CDR3 length equals 12 residues. CDR3 residues: CAISESVDTQYF. In DNA form, the CDR3 reads TGTGCCATCAGTGAGTCGGTAGATACGCAGTATTTT.

The chain uses TRBV5-1 and TRBJ2-3; 12 bases are shared with TRBD2. V gave up 4 bases and J gave up 3 bases; unmatched junction bases: 0. The CDR3 totals 14 residues. Germline V gene sequence: CDR1 SGHRS, CDR2 YFSETQ. CDR3 amino acids: CASSGTSGTDTQYF. CDR3 DNA: TGCGCCAGCAGCGGGACTAGCGGGACAGATACGCAGTATTTT.

The V gene is TRBV19, the J gene TRBJ2-7, with TRBD2 identical over 10 bases. The J segment lost 2 bases and the V segment lost 1 base, leaving 2 bases of the junction unmatched. The CDR3 runs to 15 residues. The germline CDR1 and CDR2 sequences are LNHDA and SQIVND (reference sequence). CDR3 DNA: TGTGCCAGTAGTATAGCCAGCGGGAGGGCCTACGAGCAGTACTTC. Amino acids: CASSIASGRAYEQYF.

In nucleotides, the CDR3 is TGCAGCGTTCGGGACCGGACTAGCGGGAGGGCCGGTTCCTACAATGAGCAGTTCTTC. Residues: CSVRDRTSGRAGSYNEQFF. This chain connects TRBV29-1 to TRBJ2-1, with 15 bases that match TRBD2. The CDR3 extends over 19 amino acids. Germline V gene data show CDR1 as SQVTM and CDR2 as ANQGSEA. J was trimmed by 1 base and V by 5 bases; bases with no gene match: 12.

The sample holds one count of this clone. The rearrangement joins TRBV6-8 to TRBJ2-5; D may be TRBD2 (6 bases). This CDR3 region has 14 residues. Germline CDR1 and CDR2: MNHGY and SAAAGT. V lost 6 bases and J lost 2, with 13 bases in between. CDR3 coding DNA: TGTGCCAGCAGCTATCTAGCGTATCAAGAGACCCAGTACTTC. It specifies CASSYLAYQETQYF.

The chain links TRBV5-1 to TRBJ1-1; 8 bases fit TRBD1. Germline loops: CDR1 SGHRS, CDR2 YFSETQ. V trimming: 4 bases; J trimming: 1 base; junction bases outside the gene matches: 15. The CDR3 has 18 amino acids. The CDR3 sequence: CASSEADRASQKNTEAFF. CDR3 DNA sequence: TGCGCCAGCAGCGAAGCGGACAGGGCATCGCAAAAGAACACTGAAGCTTTCTTT. Together with reference TRBV5-1 and TRBJ1-1, the CDR3 gives the full variable domain: KAGVTQTPRYLIKTRGQQVTLSCSPISGHRSVSWYQQTPGQGLQFLFEYFSETQRNKGNFPGRFSGRQFSNSRSEMNVSTLELGDSALYLCASSEADRASQKNTEAFFGQGTRLTVV.

This clone was counted once. The gene calls are TRBV2 and TRBJ1-2; 8 bases fit TRBD1. V lost 4 bases and J lost 10; bases outside the gene matches: 8. Germline loops: CDR1 SNHLY, CDR2 FYNNEI. The CDR3 contains 13 residues. This chain's CDR3 is CASSVDRGFVYTF. For the CDR3, the DNA is TGTGCCAGCAGTGTTGACAGGGGTTTTGTCTACACCTTC. The full variable domain, in which reference TRBV2 and TRBJ1-2 provide the parts outside the CDR3, is EPEVTQTPSHQVTQMGQEVILRCVPISNHLYFYWYRQILGQKVEFLVSFYNNEISEKSEIFDDQFSVERPDGSNFTLKIRSTKLEDSAMYFCASSVDRGFVYTFGSGTRLTVV.

The CDR3 coding sequence is TGTGCCAGCAGAATTATGGGGGCGGGGAATCAGCCCCAGCATTTT. Translating gives CASRIMGAGNQPQHF. V gene TRBV27 combines with J gene TRBJ1-5; D might be TRBD1 (6 bases). CDR1 MNHEY and CDR2 SMNVEV come from the germline V gene (reference sequence). V was pared by 6 bases and J by 4 bases, with 16 bases between. The CDR3 contains 15 residues.

This clone was counted a few times. The chain combines TRBV7-9 with TRBJ1-2; a possible D gene is TRBD1 (6 bases). Germline CDR1 and CDR2: SEHNR and FQNEAQ (reference sequence). The CDR3 extends over 15 amino acids. Trimming pared 4 bases from V and 5 bases from J, leaving 17 bases between. CDR3 in amino acids: CASSSRGTSGYGYTF. In nucleotides, the CDR3 is TGTGCCAGCAGCTCTAGGGGGACCTCAGGGTATGGCTACACCTTC.

The rearrangement links TRBV2 to TRBJ2-7, with TRBD2 matching over 10 bases. V was pared by 9 bases and J by 1 base, with 9 bases of the junction left unmatched. Germline V gives CDR1 SNHLY, CDR2 FYNNEI. The CDR3 totals 15 residues. The CDR3 reads CASSLRTSGSYEQYF. CDR3 sequence (DNA): TGTGCCAGTTCTTTGAGGACTAGCGGTTCCTACGAGCAGTACTTC. The entire variable domain, with the rest obtained from reference TRBV2 and TRBJ2-7, is as follows: EPEVTQTPSHQVTQMGQEVILRCVPISNHLYFYWYRQILGQKVEFLVSFYNNEISEKSEIFDDQFSVERPDGSNFTLKIRSTKLEDSAMYFCASSLRTSGSYEQYFGPGTRLTVT.

V gene TRBV6-2 or TRBV6-3 combines with J gene TRBJ1-2; 7 nucleotides match TRBD1. The CDR3 consists of 15 residues. In germline, CDR1 is MNHEY, CDR2 SVGEGT. J was trimmed by 8 bases and V by 5 bases; bases with no gene match: 14. The CDR3: CASSKGGQPEEGYTF. As DNA, the CDR3 is TGTGCCAGCAGTAAAGGGGGACAGCCGGAGGAAGGCTACACCTTC.